These 28 T cell receptor beta chains originate from one sample sequenced in a study of memory CD4+ T cells and cytomegalovirus serostatus (dated by TCRdb to about 2019). Library preparation used the immunoSEQ multiplex PCR assay. The immuneACCESS repertoire file appears here via TCRdb, limited to in-frame rearrangements. These files lack a portion of the clones; in checked studies, under half of the deficit traces to unresolved V genes, and the cause of the others is not known. The sample table lists tens of thousands of clones, roughly 76% of them with a count of one. In total, the top ten clones hold approximately 4.5% of the sample. Single viable CD3+CD4+CD8-CD45RO+ cells were sorted as memory CD4+ T cells on a FACSAria II. The sequenced sample was memory CD4+ T cells from blood. The source of these receptors is an adult in good health and CMV-seropositive.

The rearrangement joins TRBV6-5 to TRBJ1-2; possibly TRBD1 for D (6 bases). The V gene's germline CDR1 is MNHEY and CDR2 SVGAGI. There are 13 residues in the CDR3. V was cut by 5 bases and J by 3 bases, with 10 bases left in between. CDR3 residues: CASSPQGYYGYTF. CDR3 in DNA: TGTGCCAGCAGTCCCCAGGGGTACTATGGCTACACCTTC.

The chain combines TRBV28 with TRBJ1-2; 9 bases map to TRBD1. The germline CDR1 and CDR2 sequences are MDHEN and SYDVKM. The CDR3 has 14 residues. J was trimmed by 8 bases and V by 3 bases; bases with no gene match: 7. CDR3 amino acids: CASSLANRGRGYTF. The DNA for the CDR3 is TGTGCCAGCAGTTTGGCAAACAGGGGGCGCGGCTACACCTTC.

This rearrangement joins TRBV7-8 to TRBJ2-7, with TRBD1 matching 9 bases. Trimming removed 2 bases from V and 3 bases from J; junction bases left unmatched: 8. This CDR3 is built from 16 residues. Germline-derived CDR1 and CDR2 are SGHVS and FQNEAQ. The CDR3 protein is CASSLSRDRVNYEQYF. In nucleotides, the CDR3 is TGTGCCAGCAGCTTATCACGGGACAGGGTGAACTACGAGCAGTACTTC.

The CDR3 reads CASSLRPNYGYTF. CDR3 nucleotide sequence: TGTGCCAGCAGTTTACGCCCTAACTATGGCTACACCTTC. This chain connects TRBV27 to TRBJ1-2; D remains unclear. This CDR3 spans 13 amino acids. The germline V gene has CDR1 MNHEY and CDR2 SMNVEV (reference sequence). Trimming took 2 bases from V and 0 from J, leaving 4 bases between them.

The V gene is TRBV2, the J gene TRBJ2-5; 15 bases fit TRBD2. Germline V gives CDR1 SNHLY, CDR2 FYNNEI. The V segment lost 6 bases and the J segment 2 bases; nucleotides outside the gene matches: 13. The CDR3 is 19 residues long. The CDR3 bases are TGTGCCAGCAGCGCAAACCATCCGGGACTAGCGGGGGGACAAGAGACCCAGTACTTC. Translated: CASSANHPGLAGGQETQYF.

V is TRBV6-5 and J is TRBJ1-2, with D perhaps TRBD1 (5 bases). Germline assignment: CDR1 MNHEY and CDR2 SVGAGI. Trimming cost V 0 bases and J 8 bases, with 19 bases left between them. This CDR3 has 16 residues. The CDR3 spells CASSYSRFRQGAGYTF. CDR3 bases: TGTGCCAGCAGTTACTCGCGCTTTCGGCAGGGCGCGGGCTACACCTTC.

The V and J genes are TRBV5-6 and TRBJ1-4; D is possibly TRBD1 (6 bases). The CDR3 is 17 residues long. The germline gives CDR1 SGHDT, CDR2 YYEEEE. V lost 4 bases to trimming and J lost 0 bases, with 16 bases between them. CDR3 sequence reads: CASSRTGMTATNEKLFF. The CDR3 region has the DNA TGTGCCAGCAGCCGAACAGGGATGACTGCAACTAATGAAAAACTGTTTTTT. The variable domain in full, with the rest retrieved from reference TRBV5-6 and TRBJ1-4, is DAGVTQSPTHLIKTRGQQVTLRCSPKSGHDTVSWYQQALGQGPQFIFQYYEEEERQRGNFPDRFSGHQFPNYSSELNVNALLLGDSALYLCASSRTGMTATNEKLFFGSGTQLSVL.

The V call is TRBV7-2, the J call TRBJ2-7, with a possible D match to TRBD2 (6 bases). The germline gives CDR1 SGHTA, CDR2 FQGNSA. Trimming left V 1 base short and J 7 bases short, with 14 bases between. The CDR3 loop spans 14 amino acids. Here the CDR3 reads CASSLEAGFEEQYF. The CDR3 coding sequence is TGTGCCAGCAGCTTAGAAGCGGGTTTTGAAGAGCAGTACTTC.

This clone has only one observation. This chain uses TRBV6-5 with TRBJ2-1; tentatively, D is TRBD1 or TRBD2 (5 bases each). This CDR3 is built from 14 residues. Germline V CDR1 and CDR2: MNHEY, SVGAGI. Trimming pared 7 bases from V and 1 base from J, leaving 11 bases between. The DNA for the CDR3 is TGTGCCAGCAATCGGGGCCAGTCCTACAATGAGCAGTTCTTC. Translated, it gives CASNRGQSYNEQFF.

The chain links TRBV6-1 to TRBJ1-1, with D possibly TRBD1 on 6 matching bases. Germline V gene sequence: CDR1 MNHNS, CDR2 SASEGT. The CDR3 is 13 residues long. V dropped 5 bases and J dropped 7 bases, with 14 bases sitting between them. Written as DNA, the CDR3 is TGTGCCAGCAGTTTATCTCCAGGGGATGAAGCTTTCTTT. As protein: CASSLSPGDEAFF.

The chain combines TRBV7-3 with TRBJ2-7; 8 bases match TRBD2. The V gene end was trimmed by 5 bases and the J gene end by 6 bases; junction bases not matched to a gene: 6. CDR3 length: 13 residues. CDR1 SGHTA and CDR2 FQGTGA come from the germline V gene. CDR3 residues: CASSRGGAAEQYF. The CDR3 nucleotides are TGTGCCAGCAGCCGGGGGGGAGCCGCCGAGCAGTACTTC.

V usage is TRBV27 and J usage is TRBJ2-1; 9 nucleotides agree with TRBD1. The J segment lost 0 bases and the V segment lost 7 bases, leaving 1 base of the junction unmatched. The CDR3 contains 14 residues. CDR1 is MNHEY and CDR2 is SMNVEV in the germline V gene (reference sequence). CDR3 DNA sequence: TGTGCCAGCATGGACAGGGGCTCCTACAATGAGCAGTTCTTC. Encoded protein: CASMDRGSYNEQFF.

The chain has TRBV9 and TRBJ2-7; the match to TRBD2 covers 12 bases. Germline CDR1 is SGDLS and CDR2 is YYNGEE. The CDR3 extends over 14 amino acids. The trim removed 3 bases at V and 7 bases at J, leaving 5 bases unmatched. CDR3 DNA sequence: TGTGCCAGCAGCGCTAGCGGGGGGGCAAGGGAGCAGTACTTC. Translation: CASSASGGAREQYF.

This clone was picked up one time. The rearrangement uses TRBV29-1 and TRBJ1-1, with D maybe TRBD1 (5 bases). Trimming stripped 6 bases from V and 0 bases from J, with 11 bases between. From germline, CDR1 is SQVTM and CDR2 ANQGSEA. The CDR3 extends over 13 amino acids. CDR3 protein: CSVGVGVNTEAFF. CDR3 DNA sequence: TGCAGCGTGGGGGTCGGGGTGAACACTGAAGCTTTCTTT.

The chain couples TRBV19 to TRBJ1-1, with D unresolved. CDR3 length: 15 amino acids. V was clipped by 6 bases and J by 11 bases, with 25 bases between them. Looked up from germline, CDR1 is LNHDA and CDR2 is SQIVND (reference sequence). Here the CDR3 DNA reads TGTGCCAGTAGGGAGACAAGGGCCGGTGCGGGAGACGCTTTCTTT. Residues: CASRETRAGAGDAFF.

The CDR3 DNA reads as TGTGCCAGCAGCTTGGTGGGTAGCGGGGGACAAGAGACCCAGTACTTC. It specifies CASSLVGSGGQETQYF. This chain uses TRBV5-4 with TRBJ2-5; 9 bases map to TRBD2. V was clipped by 0 bases and J by 2 bases; unmatched bases: 5. Germline V gene sequence: CDR1 SGHNT, CDR2 YYREEE (reference sequence). The CDR3 loop spans 16 amino acids.

This rearrangement joins TRBV7-8 to TRBJ2-6; D uncertain. This CDR3 region has 14 residues. V lost 5 bases to trimming and J lost 5 bases, with 10 bases between them. Per germline, CDR1 SGHVS and CDR2 FQNEAQ. The CDR3 nucleotides read TGTGCCAGCAGCGGGTCGATACGGGCCAACGTCCTGACTTTC. Protein sequence: CASSGSIRANVLTF.

The chain is built from TRBV2 and TRBJ2-7; D remains ambiguous. The CDR3 is 13 amino acids. With 4 bases removed from V and 4 bases from J, the gap between germline ends came to 11 bases. CDR1 is SNHLY and CDR2 is FYNNEI in the germline V gene. CDR3 sequence reads: CASSVGPLYEQYF. The DNA for the CDR3 is TGTGCCAGCAGTGTAGGACCGCTGTACGAGCAGTACTTC.

This rearrangement joins TRBV11-2 to TRBJ2-7; TRBD1 is a possible D gene (5 bases). This CDR3 contains 14 residues. Trimming took 2 bases from V and 5 from J, leaving 13 bases between them. CDR1 SGHAT and CDR2 FQNNGV come from the germline V gene. The CDR3 loop reads CASSLFQGNDEQYF. The CDR3 DNA sequence: TGTGCCAGCAGCTTATTCCAGGGTAACGACGAGCAGTACTTC.

This chain connects TRBV7-9 to TRBJ1-5; 7 bases match TRBD1. The V segment lost 4 bases and the J segment 1 base; nucleotides outside the gene matches: 10. The CDR3 totals 17 residues. Germline V CDR1 and CDR2: SEHNR, FQNEAQ (reference sequence). CDR3 nucleotide sequence: TGTGCCAGCAGCTCCAACGGCAGGGGGATAAGCAATCAGCCCCAGCATTTT. Protein: CASSSNGRGISNQPQHF.

V is TRBV28 and J is TRBJ2-7, with 10 nucleotides matching TRBD2. This CDR3 spans 16 amino acids. The germline V gene encodes CDR1 MDHEN and CDR2 SYDVKM. The junction had 11 bases not matched to a gene; V was cut back by 5 bases and J by 4 bases. CDR3 amino acids: CASSRYTLAGVYEQYF. As DNA, the CDR3 is TGTGCCAGCAGTCGTTATACCCTAGCGGGGGTATACGAGCAGTACTTC.

CDR3 bases: TGTGCCTGGGGGGCGCGGACAGGCGGCTACGAGCAGTACTTC. This encodes CAWGARTGGYEQYF. The chain uses TRBV30 and TRBJ2-7; 7 bases align to TRBD1. Germline V gene data show CDR1 as GTSNPN and CDR2 as SVGIG (reference sequence). CDR3 length equals 14 residues. The trim removed 5 bases at V and 3 bases at J, leaving 10 bases unmatched.

This clone appeared a single time. The chain recombines TRBV9 with TRBJ1-4; 8 bases are shared with TRBD1. CDR1 and CDR2 (germline): SGDLS, YYNGEE. Trimming took 6 bases from V and 8 from J; bases not matched to a gene: 9. The CDR3 covers 14 residues. The CDR3 nucleotides read TGTGCCAGCAACCGACAGGGGTCAGGGGAAAAACTGTTTTTT. It translates to CASNRQGSGEKLFF.

This clone came up once. CDR3 sequence: CASSPGLVGVRTEAFF. The CDR3 DNA follows: TGTGCCAGCAGCCCCGGTCTCGTGGGAGTACGGACTGAAGCTTTCTTT. The V and J genes are TRBV11-3 and TRBJ1-1; D gene uncertain. Germline-derived CDR1 and CDR2 are SGHNT and YENEEA. Trimming removed 5 bases from V and 5 bases from J, with 21 bases in between. This CDR3 contains 16 residues.

By share, this clone ranks as medium-sized. The chain has TRBV6-1 and TRBJ1-1; D is uncertain. Germline CDR1 MNHNS, CDR2 SASEGT. The CDR3 has 13 amino acids. V lost 5 bases to trimming and J lost 3 bases, with 10 bases between them. CDR3 residues: CASSPIRDTEAFF. The CDR3 nucleotides are TGTGCCAGCAGTCCCATAAGGGACACTGAAGCTTTCTTT.

This clone was seen only once. V usage is TRBV13 and J usage is TRBJ1-5, with D hard to call. Germline assignment: CDR1 PRHDT and CDR2 FYEKMQ (reference sequence). V gave up 2 bases and J gave up 7 bases, with 12 bases separating them. The length of the CDR3 is 14 residues. CDR3 bases: TGTGCCAGCAGCTTAAGGAGCCCGGGCCAGCCCCAGCATTTT. As protein: CASSLRSPGQPQHF.

V and J are TRBV7-3 and TRBJ2-2; 14 bases are shared with TRBD2. Germline V gene sequence: CDR1 SGHTA, CDR2 FQGTGA. V gave up 4 bases and J gave up 1 base; unmatched junction bases: 8. This CDR3 is 19 amino acids long. DNA for the CDR3: TGTGCCAGCAGCTCAATTGGACTAGCGGGAGGATTGAACACCGGGGAGCTGTTTTTT. Translating it yields CASSSIGLAGGLNTGELFF.

The genes are TRBV6-1 and TRBJ1-5; TRBD1 matches 8 bases. With V trimmed by 3 bases and J by 6 bases, 10 bases remained unmatched. From germline, CDR1 is MNHNS and CDR2 SASEGT. CDR3 length: 16 amino acids. CDR3 region: CASSDMTGAVTQPQHF. CDR3 sequence (DNA): TGTGCCAGCAGTGATATGACAGGGGCTGTCACTCAGCCCCAGCATTTT.